These 2 T cell receptor beta chains were sequenced from one sample in a study of cytomegalovirus exposure and HLA in healthy donors. The PCR was carried out with 60 Vbeta primers and 13 Jbeta primers. Assay: immunoSEQ multiplex PCR; the TCRdb copy retains only in-frame clones and omits some. The sample lists 100,000 to 150,000 clones; under 85% were seen once. The sample comprised PBMCs. These receptors were collected from a woman aged 45-65 years in good health and CMV-seropositive.

J is TRBJ2-6 and V is TRBV4-2, with D uncertain. V was trimmed by 0 bases and J by 0 bases, leaving 9 bases between them. CDR1 LGHNA and CDR2 YNFKEQ come from the germline V gene. The CDR3 covers 17 residues. The DNA of the CDR3 is TGTGCCAGCAGCCAAGACCCCCCGTTCTCTGGGGCCAACGTCCTGACTTTC. As protein: CASSQDPPFSGANVLTF.

The chain has TRBV4-3 and TRBJ1-3; D is possibly TRBD1 (6 bases). Per germline, CDR1 LGHNA and CDR2 YSLEER. There are 14 residues in the CDR3. Trimming took 3 bases from V and 4 from J, leaving 10 bases between them. CDR3 in DNA: TGCGCCAGCAGCCAGGGGGCATCAGGAAACACCATATATTTT. This codes for CASSQGASGNTIYF.